This T cell receptor beta chain was found in a study of identical twins (dated by TCRdb to 2016 to 2017). A note on the overall study: To test whether fetal clonotypes persist, the study used deep sequencing on TCR alpha and beta repertoires from monozygotic twins, unrelated adults of various ages, and cord blood. To rule out contamination, replicate twin experiments were performed at different times with different library preparation protocols. The investigation overall reported the following: Abundant cord blood beta clonotypes had fewer insertions, young adult naive repertoires showed a similar but weaker trend, and memory repertoires showed no such trend. Out-of-frame TCR alpha sharing in monozygotic twins was systematically underestimated by recombination models, whereas sharing between unrelated individuals was in agreement with the recombination models. In beta out-of-frame sequences, excess twin sharing was weaker, because having fewer shared sequences lowered the signal-to-noise ratio. Zero-insertion analyses could be partly confounded by invariant T cells such as MAIT and iNKT, though diverse VJ usage argued against such confounding for most clonotypes. Out-of-frame TCR alpha sequences shared between twins showed an excess of low generation-probability sequences compared with coincidental sharing between unrelated individuals. Conclusions relied on cross-sectional statistical analysis, since the same donors could not be followed over many years.

Library prep was done by 5' RACE. TCRdb lists the instrument as Illumina HiSeq 2000. Template switching introduced a universal primer binding site; the final cDNA contained a unique molecular identifier, enabling accurate counting of TCR cDNA molecules. Specific primers in the conserved constant-segment region were used to synthesize first-strand cDNA for the TCR alpha and beta chains. To control for contamination, every cDNA library carried two barcodes: a SMART-Mk sample barcode plus Illumina barcodes. TruSeq adapter sequences, together with Illumina sample barcodes, were added in two successive PCR steps. The TCR alpha and beta cDNA libraries were sequenced on the Illumina HiSeq platform using custom primers. The paper's processing steps were these. MiGEC was used to process raw reads and extract unique molecular identifiers, and MiXCR was used to find CDR3 positions. For each individual, recombination models were inferred using an EM algorithm with the repgenHMM and IGoR tools. The tcR package in R was used for shared clonotype analysis, with sharing normalized by the product of cloneset sizes. To study raw recombination free of thymic and clonal selection effects, out-of-frame nonproductive sequences were analyzed. The public reads were quality trimmed at Q25 with fastp and then assembled into clones with MiXCR by TCRdb, keeping productive beta chains. Here each entry gathers all rows of one CDR3 protein and keeps the most common genes and DNA. The V and J calls follow TCRdb's processing rather than the paper's. This sample is represented by hundreds of thousands of distinct CDR3 sequences; around 24% of them were singletons. The ten largest clones represent 2.9% of the sample.

CDR1 and CDR2 (DFQATT, SNEGSKA) derive from the germline V gene (reference sequence). Inclusive of the bounding cysteine and phenylalanine, the CDR3 is 12 residues long. The read is trimmed to its CDR3 DNA, 36 bases read in frame from base 1. V is clipped by 8 bases and J by 3 bases, and the sequence between their germline boundaries is 14 bases long. Comment on this clonotype: Its antigen remains unidentified. Per-base quality was not reported, and no clone a single base away is much larger than it.

All donors were healthy Caucasians. The twin cohort consisted of three pairs of female monozygotic twins, all aged roughly 18 to 30 years. CD4+ and CD8+ T cell populations were isolated with positive isolation kits from Invitrogen. A further study also used this sample, focusing on T cells expressing NK-cell markers. Per that second paper: TCR beta-chain repertoires were profiled in sorted CD3+CD56+NKG2C+, CD3+CD56+NKG2C- and CD3+CD56-NKG2C+ T-cell subsets from about 8 donors. Of the eight sequenced donors, seven were found to be HCMV-seropositive and one was found to be HCMV-seronegative. To restrict sorting to alphabetaTCR-expressing T cells, an anti-gammadeltaTCR antibody was added in several experiments. In about 6 donors, the dominant CD3+CD56+NKG2C+ clonotypes were found to rank among the top 10 CD8+ clonotypes and to make up about 1.0-7.0% of CD8+ T cells. Those dominant clonotypes were again the most abundant among CD3+CD56-NKG2C+ cells in a few donors, at about 28.3-60.1%. It remained unclear whether the expanded NKG2C-expressing T cell clones were specific for HCMV antigens. The study sequenced eight donors, all healthy volunteers chosen at random: three men and five women. A commercial ELISA kit detecting HCMV-specific IgG in serum was used to determine HCMV serostatus. MIGEC handled demultiplexing of the reads and grouping by UMI, while MiTCR was used to assemble and quantify clonotypes. To exclude erroneous sequences, any TCR cDNA sequence not supported by at least two reads was discarded. The tcR package was used for downstream repertoire analysis, and clonotypes were matched between fractions using CDR3 nucleotide sequence together with V segment. VDJmatch was used to annotate antigen specificity against VDJdb, with one amino acid substitution in CDR3 allowed.

The clonotype was recovered from a woman in her late teens or twenties in good health. Rearrangement joined TRBV20-1 to TRBJ2-7, with the D gene too uncertain to name. Specimen: CD4+ T cells sorted from blood. In nucleotides, the sequence is TGCAGTTCTGGCGTATCAAACTACGAGCAGTACTTC. Translated, it gives CSSGVSNYEQYF.